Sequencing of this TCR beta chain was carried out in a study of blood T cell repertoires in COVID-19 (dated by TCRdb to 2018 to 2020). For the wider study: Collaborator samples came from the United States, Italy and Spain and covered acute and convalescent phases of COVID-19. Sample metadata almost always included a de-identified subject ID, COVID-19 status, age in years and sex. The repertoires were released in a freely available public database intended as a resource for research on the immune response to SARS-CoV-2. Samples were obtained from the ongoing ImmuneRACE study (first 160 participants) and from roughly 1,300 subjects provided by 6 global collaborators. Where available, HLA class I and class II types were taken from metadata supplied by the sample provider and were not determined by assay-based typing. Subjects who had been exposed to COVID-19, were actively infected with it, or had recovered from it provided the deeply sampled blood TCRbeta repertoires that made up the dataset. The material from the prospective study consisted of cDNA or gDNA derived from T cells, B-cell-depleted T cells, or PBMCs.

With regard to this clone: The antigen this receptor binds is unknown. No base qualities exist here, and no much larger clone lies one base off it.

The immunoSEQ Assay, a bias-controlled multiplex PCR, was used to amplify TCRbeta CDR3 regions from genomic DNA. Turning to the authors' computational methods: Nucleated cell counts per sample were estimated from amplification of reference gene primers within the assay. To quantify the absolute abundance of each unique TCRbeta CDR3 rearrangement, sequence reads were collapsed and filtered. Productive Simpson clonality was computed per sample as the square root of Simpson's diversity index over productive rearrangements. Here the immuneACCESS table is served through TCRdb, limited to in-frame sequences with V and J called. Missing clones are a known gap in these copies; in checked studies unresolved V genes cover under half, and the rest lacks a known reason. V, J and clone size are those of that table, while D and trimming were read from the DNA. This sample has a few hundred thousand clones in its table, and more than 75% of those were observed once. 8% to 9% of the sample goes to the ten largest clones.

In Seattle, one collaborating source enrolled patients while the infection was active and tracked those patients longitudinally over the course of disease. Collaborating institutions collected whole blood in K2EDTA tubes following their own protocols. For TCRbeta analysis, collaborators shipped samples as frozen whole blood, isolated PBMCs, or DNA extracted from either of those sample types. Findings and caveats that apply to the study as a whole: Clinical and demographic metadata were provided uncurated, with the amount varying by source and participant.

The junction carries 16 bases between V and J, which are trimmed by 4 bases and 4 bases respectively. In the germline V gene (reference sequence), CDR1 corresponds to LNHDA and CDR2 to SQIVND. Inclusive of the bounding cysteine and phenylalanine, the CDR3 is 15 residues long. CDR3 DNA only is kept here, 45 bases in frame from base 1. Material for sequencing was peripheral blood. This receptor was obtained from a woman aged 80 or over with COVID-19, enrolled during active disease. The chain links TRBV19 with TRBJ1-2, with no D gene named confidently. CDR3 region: CASSTSTDKAYGYTF. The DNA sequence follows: TGTGCCAGTAGTACCTCCACAGACAAGGCCTATGGCTACACCTTC.